This T cell receptor (beta chain) was identified in a study of shared clonotypes between healthy human individuals. Sequencing was performed with immunoSEQ multiplex PCR; in TCRdb, only in-frame clones are kept and a portion is missing. The table has around 1.9 million clones, about 92% seen once. CD45RO negativity and positive selection for CCR7 defined naive CD8 cells, a population that excluded terminally differentiated effector memory CD45RA+ cells. The CDR3 sequence is 14 residues long. V was trimmed by 4 bases and J by 4 bases, leaving 14 bases between them. The germline V gene encodes CDR1 MNHEY and CDR2 SMNVEV (reference sequence). A single count supports this clone. What it binds is unknown. Notes on the study in general: Naive CD4 clonotypes were shared across a few donors at 4.5% to 6.5%.

The J gene is TRBJ2-7, the V gene TRBV27; maybe TRBD1 (6 bases). The material sequenced was naive CD8+ T cells from PBMCs. The clonotype comes from a man aged 18 to 35 in good health. Some clones in this sample may be carry-over from other donors' samples. In DNA form, the CDR3 reads TGTGCCAGCAGTTCCCGGGACACCCCATACGAGCAGTACTTC. Protein: CASSSRDTPYEQYF.